A selection of T cell receptor beta chains follows, all from one sample in a study of T-cell reconstitution after alpha-beta-depleted transplantation in children. TCRdb reprocessed the PCR reads with MiXCR, giving one entry per CDR3 protein. Of some 500,000 distinct CDR3 sequences listed, around 18% were seen once; the top ten hold 3.3%. The input for sequencing was PBMCs from the stem cell graft donor, taken from the stem cell graft. Source of these receptors: a human donor who donated a stem cell graft to a child with acute lymphoblastic leukemia. CDR3s leave out the opening cysteine and the closing phenylalanine or tryptophan. Fields, in order: D gene, clone size, V gene, CDR3 protein. The D gene is left open where the match is weak. Clone sizes are given selectively: once, few, many, or a class where the clone is expanded.

. | . | TRBV2 | ASRTGFYEQY
. | . | TRBV10-3 | AIGPERQETQY
. | . | TRBV6-1 | ASSVTWSSYNEQF
. | . | TRBV7-9 | ASSSRLLNTEAF
TRBD1 | . | TRBV24-1 | ATSDRTGRTF
. | . | TRBV15 | ATSRGWGDHDNEQF
. | . | TRBV29-1 | SVGGQVNYGYT
. | few | TRBV19 | ASMSKNTEAF
TRBD2 | few | TRBV12-3/TRBV12-4 | ASSPTAGVTDTQY
. | few | TRBV6-1 | ASSPAGVSTDTQY
TRBD1 | few | TRBV12-3/TRBV12-4 | ASSYPRQGGNSPLH
TRBD1 | few | TRBV20-1 | SAIPGQGTSEQF
. | . | TRBV7-2 | ASSSFGLVSGETQY
. | few | TRBV30 | AWSEGSAEAF
. | . | TRBV12-3/TRBV12-4 | ASSLGVPPQH
. | few | TRBV12-3/TRBV12-4 | ASSFSGGLSGYT
. | . | TRBV27 | ASSSFLTGGLNEKLF
. | . | TRBV6-5 | ASSYMNTGELF
TRBD2 | few | TRBV27 | ASSLLGLAGGDGTGELF
. | few | TRBV27 | ASSQIGGLTEAF
TRBD2 | . | TRBV5-1 | ASSGGLAGTYEQY
TRBD1 | . | TRBV11-1 | ASRSDRGLREQY
TRBD2 | few | TRBV5-1 | ASSWTAGGGNEQF
. | few | TRBV12-3/TRBV12-4 | ASSLRRGGQPQH
TRBD2 | few | TRBV3-1 | ASSPLYGGRPYEQY
. | many | TRBV5-5 | ASRRTRYEQY
TRBD1 | . | TRBV9 | ASSVEVQGAYEQY
TRBD2 | . | TRBV15 | ATSRDRGGRPPRENTGELF
. | few | TRBV6-5 | ASSYGGTGANVLT
. | few | TRBV20-1 | SASKRPNYNEQF
. | . | TRBV7-3 | ASSQQGTGELF